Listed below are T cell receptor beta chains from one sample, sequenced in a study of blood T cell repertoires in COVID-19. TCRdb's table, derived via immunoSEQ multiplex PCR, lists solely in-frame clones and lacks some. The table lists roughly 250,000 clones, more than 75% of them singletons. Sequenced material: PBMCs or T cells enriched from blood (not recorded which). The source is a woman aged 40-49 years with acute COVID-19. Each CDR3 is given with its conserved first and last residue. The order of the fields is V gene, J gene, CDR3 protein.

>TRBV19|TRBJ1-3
CASTTGYYGNTIYF
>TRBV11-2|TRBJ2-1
CASSFAGGGNEQFF
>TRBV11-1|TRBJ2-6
CASSSRGSGANVLTF
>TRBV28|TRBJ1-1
CASSLPSNTEAFF
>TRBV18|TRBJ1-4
CASSPRASGQGEKLFF
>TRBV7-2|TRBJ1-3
CASSLDSNSGNTIYF
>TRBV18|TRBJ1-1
CASSPQHAQEPFF
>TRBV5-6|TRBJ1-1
CASSPTGTVMNTEAFF
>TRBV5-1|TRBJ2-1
CASSPTQGVWNEQFF
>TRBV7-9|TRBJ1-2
CASSPGQGANYGYTF
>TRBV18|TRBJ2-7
CASSPLGTSYEQYF
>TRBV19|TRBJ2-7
CARGGVLYEQYF
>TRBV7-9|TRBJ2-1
CASSPLWGLAGTSQFF
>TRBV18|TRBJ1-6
CASSPGTGRQGTSPLHF
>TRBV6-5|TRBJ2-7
CASSYGGGFYEQYF
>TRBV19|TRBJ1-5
CASSNLHRDQPQHF
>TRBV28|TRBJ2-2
CASSLTSGGAGELFF
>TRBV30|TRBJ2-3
CAGGATDTQYF
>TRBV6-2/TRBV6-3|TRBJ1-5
CASSYPGAGQPQHF
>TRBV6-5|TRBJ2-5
CASSPQGRWGETQYF
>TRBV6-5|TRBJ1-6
CASSLTGIGSPLHF
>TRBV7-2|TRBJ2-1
CASSLEVGLAGGRNEQFF
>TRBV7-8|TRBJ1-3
CASGKQGFSGNTIYF
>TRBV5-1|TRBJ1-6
CASRPLSSYNSPLHF
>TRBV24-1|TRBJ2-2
CATSDFRQGITTGELFF
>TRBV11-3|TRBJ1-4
CASSLLANDRGNEKLFF
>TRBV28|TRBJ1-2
CASSTGVSGYTF
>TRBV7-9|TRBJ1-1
CASSPPPGTGDTEAFF
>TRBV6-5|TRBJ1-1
CASKMQGAGTEAFF
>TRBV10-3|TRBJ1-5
CAISENSGGYQPQHF
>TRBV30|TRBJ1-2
CAWSADYGYTF
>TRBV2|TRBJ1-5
CASSGVRDNQPQHF
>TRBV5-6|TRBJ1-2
CASSLSFYGYTF
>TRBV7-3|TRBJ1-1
CASSARQGSGTEAFF
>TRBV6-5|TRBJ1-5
CASSSQPSNQPQHF
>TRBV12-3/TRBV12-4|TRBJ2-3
CATVPDTQYF
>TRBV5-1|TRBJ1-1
CASSLADGTEAFF
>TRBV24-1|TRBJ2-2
CATSDPGYSGGELFF
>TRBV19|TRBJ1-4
CASSPRTDGATNEKLFF
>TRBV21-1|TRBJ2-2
CALKGRTGELFF
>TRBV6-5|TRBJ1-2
CASRTQGALGYTF
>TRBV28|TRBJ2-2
CASSPPKAGTGELFF
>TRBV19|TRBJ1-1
CASRAPGLWPGAFF
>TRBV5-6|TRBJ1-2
CASSLVPGDGYTF
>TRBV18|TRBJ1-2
CASSPTTDRGGYTF